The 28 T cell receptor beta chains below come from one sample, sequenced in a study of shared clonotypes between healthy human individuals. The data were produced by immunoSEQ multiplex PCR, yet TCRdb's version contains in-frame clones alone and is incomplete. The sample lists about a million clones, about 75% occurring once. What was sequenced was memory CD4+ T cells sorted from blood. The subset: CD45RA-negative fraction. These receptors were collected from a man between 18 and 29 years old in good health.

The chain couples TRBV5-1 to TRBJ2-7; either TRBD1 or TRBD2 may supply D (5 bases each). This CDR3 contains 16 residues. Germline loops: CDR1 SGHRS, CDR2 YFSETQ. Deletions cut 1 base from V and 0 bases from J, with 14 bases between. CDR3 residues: CASSLKIGTGSYEQYF. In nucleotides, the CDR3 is TGCGCCAGCAGCTTGAAAATAGGGACCGGCTCCTACGAGCAGTACTTC. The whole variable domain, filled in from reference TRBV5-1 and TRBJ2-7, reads KAGVTQTPRYLIKTRGQQVTLSCSPISGHRSVSWYQQTPGQGLQFLFEYFSETQRNKGNFPGRFSGRQFSNSRSEMNVSTLELGDSALYLCASSLKIGTGSYEQYFGPGTRLTVT.

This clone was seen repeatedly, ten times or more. CDR3: CASSWEGRGSGEKLFF. In DNA form, the CDR3 reads TGCGCCAGCAGCTGGGAGGGCAGGGGTTCGGGTGAAAAACTGTTTTTT. The chain joins TRBV5-1 to TRBJ1-4; tentatively, D is TRBD1 (6 bases). The CDR3 consists of 16 residues. Trimming left V 3 bases short and J 7 bases short, with 19 bases between. Germline CDR1 and CDR2: SGHRS and YFSETQ.

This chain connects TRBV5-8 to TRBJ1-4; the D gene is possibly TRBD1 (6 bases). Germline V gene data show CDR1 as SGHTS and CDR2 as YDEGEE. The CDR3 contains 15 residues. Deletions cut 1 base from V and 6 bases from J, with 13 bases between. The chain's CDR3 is CASSLPRGNDEKLFF. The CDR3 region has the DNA TGTGCCAGCAGCTTGCCAAGGGGGAACGATGAAAAACTGTTTTTT.

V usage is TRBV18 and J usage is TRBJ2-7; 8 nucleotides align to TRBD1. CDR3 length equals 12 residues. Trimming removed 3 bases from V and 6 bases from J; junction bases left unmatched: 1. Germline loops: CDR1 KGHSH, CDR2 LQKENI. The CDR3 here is CASSPTGVEQYF. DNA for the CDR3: TGTGCCAGCTCACCGACAGGGGTCGAGCAGTACTTC.

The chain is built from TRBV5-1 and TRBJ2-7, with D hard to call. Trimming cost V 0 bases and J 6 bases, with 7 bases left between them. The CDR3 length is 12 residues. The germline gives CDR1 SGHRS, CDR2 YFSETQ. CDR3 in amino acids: CASSLAYGEQYF. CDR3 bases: TGCGCCAGCAGCTTGGCCTACGGCGAGCAGTACTTC.

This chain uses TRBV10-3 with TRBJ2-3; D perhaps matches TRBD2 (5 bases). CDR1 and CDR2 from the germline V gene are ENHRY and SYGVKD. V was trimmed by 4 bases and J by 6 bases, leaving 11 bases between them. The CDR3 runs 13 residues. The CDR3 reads CAISVPGSDTQYF. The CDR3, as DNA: TGTGCCATCAGTGTTCCGGGGTCCGATACGCAGTATTTT.

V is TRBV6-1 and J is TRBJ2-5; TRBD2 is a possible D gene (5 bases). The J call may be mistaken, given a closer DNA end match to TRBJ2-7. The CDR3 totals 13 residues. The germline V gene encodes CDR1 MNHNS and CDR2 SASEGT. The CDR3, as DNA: TGTGCCAGCACCTCCGGGATGACCTACGAGCAGTACTTC. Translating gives CASTSGMTYEQYF.

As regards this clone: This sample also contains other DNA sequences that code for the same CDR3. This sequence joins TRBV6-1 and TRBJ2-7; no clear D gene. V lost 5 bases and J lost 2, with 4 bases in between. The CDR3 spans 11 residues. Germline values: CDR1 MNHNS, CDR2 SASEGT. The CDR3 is CASSRAYEQYF. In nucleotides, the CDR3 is TGTGCCAGCAGTAGGGCCTACGAGCAGTACTTC.

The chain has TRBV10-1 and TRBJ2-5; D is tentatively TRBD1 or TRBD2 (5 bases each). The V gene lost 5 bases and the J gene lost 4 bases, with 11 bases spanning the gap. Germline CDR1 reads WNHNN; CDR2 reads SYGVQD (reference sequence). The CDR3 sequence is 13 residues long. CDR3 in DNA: TGCGCCAGCAGTACCGGGGCGGGAGAGACCCAGTACTTC. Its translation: CASSTGAGETQYF.

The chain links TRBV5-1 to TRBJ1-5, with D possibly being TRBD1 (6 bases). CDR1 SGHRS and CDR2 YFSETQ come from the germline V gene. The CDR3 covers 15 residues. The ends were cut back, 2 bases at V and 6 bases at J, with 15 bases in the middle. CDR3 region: CASSFTGGQGQPQHF. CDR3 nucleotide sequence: TGCGCCAGCAGCTTTACCGGGGGCCAGGGTCAGCCCCAGCATTTT.

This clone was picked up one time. The CDR3 is CASSLFGGVGEQYF. For the CDR3, the DNA is TGTGCCAGCAGCTTATTTGGGGGGGTGGGCGAGCAGTACTTC. The V and J genes are TRBV5-4 and TRBJ2-7; TRBD2 matches 7 bases. With 2 bases clipped from V and 6 bases from J, the junction kept 8 bases outside the gene matches. Germline lookup yields CDR1 SGHNT and CDR2 YYREEE (reference sequence). The CDR3 totals 14 residues.

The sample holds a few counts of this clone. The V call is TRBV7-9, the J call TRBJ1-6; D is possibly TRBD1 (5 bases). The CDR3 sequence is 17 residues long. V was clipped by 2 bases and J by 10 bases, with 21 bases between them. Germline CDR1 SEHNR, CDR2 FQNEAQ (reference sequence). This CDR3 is CASSLLVAGMDRSPLHF. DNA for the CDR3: TGTGCCAGCAGCTTATTAGTGGCAGGGATGGATAGATCACCCCTCCACTTT.

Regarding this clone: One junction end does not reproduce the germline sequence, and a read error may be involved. CDR3 sequence: CASSQGVGETQYF. As DNA, the CDR3 is TGTGCTAGCAGCCAAGGGGTTGGGGAGACCCAGTACTTC. This chain links TRBV7-7 with TRBJ2-5, with D perhaps matching TRBD1 (5 bases). This CDR3 is 13 amino acids long. The germline V gene encodes CDR1 SSHAT and CDR2 FNYEAQ (reference sequence).

The CDR3 reads CASSLGGRRYNEQFF. CDR3 bases: TGTGCCAGCAGCTTAGGTGGGAGGAGGTACAATGAGCAGTTCTTC. The rearrangement uses TRBV7-8 and TRBJ2-1, with D possibly being TRBD2 (6 bases). V was cut by 1 base and J by 4 bases, with 11 bases left in between. This CDR3 has 15 residues. Germline values: CDR1 SGHVS, CDR2 FQNEAQ.

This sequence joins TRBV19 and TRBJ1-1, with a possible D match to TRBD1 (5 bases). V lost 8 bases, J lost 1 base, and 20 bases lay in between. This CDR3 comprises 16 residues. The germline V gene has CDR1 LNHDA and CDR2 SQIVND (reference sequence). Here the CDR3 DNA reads TGTGCCAGTCTAGGCCTGAGGCAGGGTACGAACACTGAAGCTTTCTTT. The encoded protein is CASLGLRQGTNTEAFF.

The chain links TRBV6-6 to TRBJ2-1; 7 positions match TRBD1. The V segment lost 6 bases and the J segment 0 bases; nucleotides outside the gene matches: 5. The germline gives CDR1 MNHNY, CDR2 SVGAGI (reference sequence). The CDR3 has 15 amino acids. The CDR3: CASSRQGHSYNEQFF. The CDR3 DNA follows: TGTGCCAGCAGCCGACAGGGCCACTCCTACAATGAGCAGTTCTTC.

Written as DNA, the CDR3 is TGTGCCAGTAGTATCGGGGAACACTACGAGCAGTACTTC. It codes for CASSIGEHYEQYF. This chain links TRBV19 with TRBJ2-7, with D maybe TRBD2 (5 bases). This CDR3 has 13 amino acids. V lost 3 bases and J lost 3, with 9 bases in between. CDR1 is LNHDA, CDR2 SQIVND, per germline (reference sequence).

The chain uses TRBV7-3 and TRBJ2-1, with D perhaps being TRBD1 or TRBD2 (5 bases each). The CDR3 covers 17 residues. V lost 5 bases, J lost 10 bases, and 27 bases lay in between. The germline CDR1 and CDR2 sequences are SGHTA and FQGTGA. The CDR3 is CASSLDRSGDRKMEQFF. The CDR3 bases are TGTGCCAGCAGCCTAGACCGCTCTGGGGACCGCAAAATGGAGCAGTTCTTC.

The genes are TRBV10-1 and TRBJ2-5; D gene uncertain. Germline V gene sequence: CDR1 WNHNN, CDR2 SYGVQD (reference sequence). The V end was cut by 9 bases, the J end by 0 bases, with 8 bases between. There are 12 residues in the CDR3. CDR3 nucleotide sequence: TGCGCCAGTCGACACCACCAAGAGACCCAGTACTTC. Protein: CASRHHQETQYF.

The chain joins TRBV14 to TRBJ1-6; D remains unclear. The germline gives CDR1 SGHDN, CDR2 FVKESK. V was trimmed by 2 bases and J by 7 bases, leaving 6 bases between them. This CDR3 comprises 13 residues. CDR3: CASSQFANSPLHF. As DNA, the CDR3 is TGTGCCAGCAGCCAATTCGCCAATTCACCCCTCCACTTT. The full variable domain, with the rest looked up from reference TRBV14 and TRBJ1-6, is EAGVTQFPSHSVIEKGQTVTLRCDPISGHDNLYWYRRVMGKEIKFLLHFVKESKQDESGMPNNRFLAERTGGTYSTLKVQPAELEDSGVYFCASSQFANSPLHFGNGTRLTVT.

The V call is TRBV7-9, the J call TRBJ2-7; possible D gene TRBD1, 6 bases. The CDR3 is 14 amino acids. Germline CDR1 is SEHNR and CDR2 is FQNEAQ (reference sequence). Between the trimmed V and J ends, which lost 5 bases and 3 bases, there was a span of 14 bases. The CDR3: CASSRAGQNYEQYF. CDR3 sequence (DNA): TGTGCCAGCAGCCGGGCCGGACAGAACTACGAGCAGTACTTC.

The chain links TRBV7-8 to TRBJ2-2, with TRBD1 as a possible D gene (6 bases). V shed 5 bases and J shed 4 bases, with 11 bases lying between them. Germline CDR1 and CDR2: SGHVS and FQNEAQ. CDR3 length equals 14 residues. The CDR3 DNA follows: TGTGCCAGCAGCAGGACAGAAATCACCGGGGAGCTGTTTTTT. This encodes CASSRTEITGELFF.

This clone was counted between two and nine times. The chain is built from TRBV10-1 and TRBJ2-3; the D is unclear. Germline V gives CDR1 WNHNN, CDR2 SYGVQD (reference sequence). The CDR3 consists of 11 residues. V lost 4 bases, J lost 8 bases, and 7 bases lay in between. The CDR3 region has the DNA TGCGCCAGCAGTGGGGGTGTTACGCAGTATTTT. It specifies CASSGGVTQYF.

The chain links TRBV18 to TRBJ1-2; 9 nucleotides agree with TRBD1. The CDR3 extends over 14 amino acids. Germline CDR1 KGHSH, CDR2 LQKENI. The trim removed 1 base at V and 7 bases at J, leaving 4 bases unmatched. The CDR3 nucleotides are TGTGCCAGCTCACCACTCGGGACAGGGACTGGCTACACCTTC. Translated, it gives CASSPLGTGTGYTF.

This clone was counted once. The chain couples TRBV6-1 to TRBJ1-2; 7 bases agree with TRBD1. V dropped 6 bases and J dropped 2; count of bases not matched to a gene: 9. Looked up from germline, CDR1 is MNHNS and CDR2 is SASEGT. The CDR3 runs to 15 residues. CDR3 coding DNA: TGTGCCAGCAGGGAAAATATGGACAGGAACTATGGCTACACCTTC. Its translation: CASRENMDRNYGYTF.

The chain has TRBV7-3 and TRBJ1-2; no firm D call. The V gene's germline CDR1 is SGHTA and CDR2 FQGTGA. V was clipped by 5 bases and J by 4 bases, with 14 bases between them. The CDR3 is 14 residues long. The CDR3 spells CASSLTGSGYGYTF. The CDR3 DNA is TGTGCCAGCAGCCTTACGGGGAGCGGCTATGGCTACACCTTC.

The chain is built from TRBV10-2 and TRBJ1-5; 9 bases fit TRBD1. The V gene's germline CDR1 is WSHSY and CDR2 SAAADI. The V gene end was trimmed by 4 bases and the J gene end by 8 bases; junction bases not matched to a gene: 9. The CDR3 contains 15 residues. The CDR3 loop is CASSGGTGTLEPQHF. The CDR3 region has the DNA TGCGCCAGCAGTGGGGGGACAGGGACTTTGGAGCCCCAGCATTTT.

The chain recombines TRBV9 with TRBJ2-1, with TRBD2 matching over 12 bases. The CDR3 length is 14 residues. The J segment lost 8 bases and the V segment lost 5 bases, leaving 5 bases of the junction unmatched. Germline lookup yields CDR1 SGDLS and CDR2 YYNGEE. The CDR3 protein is CASSSSGGAYEQFF. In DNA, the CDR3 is TGTGCCAGCAGTTCTAGCGGGGGGGCCTATGAGCAGTTCTTC.